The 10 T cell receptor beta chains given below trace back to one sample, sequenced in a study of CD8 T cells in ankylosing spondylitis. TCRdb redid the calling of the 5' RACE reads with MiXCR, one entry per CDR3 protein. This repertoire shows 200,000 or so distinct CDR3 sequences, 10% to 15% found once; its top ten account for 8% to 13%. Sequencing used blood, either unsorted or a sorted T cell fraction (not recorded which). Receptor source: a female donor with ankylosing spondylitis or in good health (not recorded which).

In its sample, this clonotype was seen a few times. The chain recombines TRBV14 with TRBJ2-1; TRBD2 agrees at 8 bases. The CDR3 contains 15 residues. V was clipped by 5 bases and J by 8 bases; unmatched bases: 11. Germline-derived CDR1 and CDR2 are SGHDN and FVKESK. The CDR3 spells CASSTRTSSLYEQFF. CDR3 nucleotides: TGTGCCAGCAGCACCAGGACTAGCAGTCTCTATGAGCAGTTCTTC.

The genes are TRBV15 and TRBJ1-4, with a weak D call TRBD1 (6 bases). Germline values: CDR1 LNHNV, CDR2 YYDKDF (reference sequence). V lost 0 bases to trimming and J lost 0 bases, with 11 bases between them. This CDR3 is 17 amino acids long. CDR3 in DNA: TGTGCCACCAGCAGAGATTTGGGGGCGGCAACTAATGAAAAACTGTTTTTT. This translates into CATSRDLGAATNEKLFF.

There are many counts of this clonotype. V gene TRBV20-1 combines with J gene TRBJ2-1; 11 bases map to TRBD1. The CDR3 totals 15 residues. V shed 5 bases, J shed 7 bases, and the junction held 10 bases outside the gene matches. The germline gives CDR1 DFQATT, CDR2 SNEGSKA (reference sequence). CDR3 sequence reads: CSARTGGYPRNEQFF. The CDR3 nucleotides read TGCAGTGCTCGGACAGGGGGCTACCCCAGGAATGAGCAGTTCTTC.

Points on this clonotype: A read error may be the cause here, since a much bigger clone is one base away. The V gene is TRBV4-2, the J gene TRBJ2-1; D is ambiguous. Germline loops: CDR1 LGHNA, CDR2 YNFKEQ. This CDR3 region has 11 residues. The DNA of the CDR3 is TGTGCCAGCAGCCAAGCGGATGAGCCGTTCTTC. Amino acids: CASSQADEPFF.

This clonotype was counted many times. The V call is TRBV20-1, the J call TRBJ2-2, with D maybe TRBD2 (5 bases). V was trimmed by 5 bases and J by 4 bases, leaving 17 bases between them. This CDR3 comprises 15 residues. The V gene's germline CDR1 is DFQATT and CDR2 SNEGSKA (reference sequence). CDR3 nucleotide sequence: TGCAGTGCTGGAGGAAGGGTTCGTGGCACCGGGGAGCTGTTTTTT. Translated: CSAGGRVRGTGELFF.

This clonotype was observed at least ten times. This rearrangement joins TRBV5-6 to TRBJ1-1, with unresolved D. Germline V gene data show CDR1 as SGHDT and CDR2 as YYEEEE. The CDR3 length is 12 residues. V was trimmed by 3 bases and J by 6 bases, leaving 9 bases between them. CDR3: CASSSSGPEAFF. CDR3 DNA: TGTGCCAGCAGCTCGTCCGGGCCTGAAGCTTTCTTT.

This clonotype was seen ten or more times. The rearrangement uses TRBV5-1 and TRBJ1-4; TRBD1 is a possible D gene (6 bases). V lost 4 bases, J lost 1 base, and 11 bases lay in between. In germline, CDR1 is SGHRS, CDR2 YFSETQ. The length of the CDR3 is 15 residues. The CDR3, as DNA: TGCGCCAGCAGCAGAGGGGGGGAAACTAATGAAAAACTGTTTTTT. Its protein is CASSRGGETNEKLFF. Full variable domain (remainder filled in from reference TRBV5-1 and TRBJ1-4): KAGVTQTPRYLIKTRGQQVTLSCSPISGHRSVSWYQQTPGQGLQFLFEYFSETQRNKGNFPGRFSGRQFSNSRSEMNVSTLELGDSALYLCASSRGGETNEKLFFGSGTQLSVL.

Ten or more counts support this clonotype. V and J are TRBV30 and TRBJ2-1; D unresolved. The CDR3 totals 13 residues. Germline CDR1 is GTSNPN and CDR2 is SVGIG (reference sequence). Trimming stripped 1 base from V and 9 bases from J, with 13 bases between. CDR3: CAWSGVSASEQFF. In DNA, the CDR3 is TGTGCCTGGAGTGGAGTCTCAGCGAGTGAGCAGTTCTTC.

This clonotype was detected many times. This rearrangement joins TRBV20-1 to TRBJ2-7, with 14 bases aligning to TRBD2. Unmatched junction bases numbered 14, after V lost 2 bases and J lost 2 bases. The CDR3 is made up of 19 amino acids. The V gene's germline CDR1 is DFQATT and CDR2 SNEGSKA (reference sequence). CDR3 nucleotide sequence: TGCAGTGCTAGAAGGCCCCTTCGGACTAGCGGGAGGTCCGCCTACGAGCAGTACTTC. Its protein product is CSARRPLRTSGRSAYEQYF.

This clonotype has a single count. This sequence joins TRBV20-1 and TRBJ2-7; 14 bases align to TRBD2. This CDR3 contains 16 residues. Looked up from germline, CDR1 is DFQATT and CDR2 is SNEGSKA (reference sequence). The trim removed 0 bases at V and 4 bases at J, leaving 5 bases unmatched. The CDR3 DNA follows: TGCAGTGCTAGAGATATGGGACTAGCGGGAGAATACGAGCAGTACTTC. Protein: CSARDMGLAGEYEQYF.